The clone carrying this T cell receptor (beta chain) has more than one count but fewer than ten. Its matching antigen is unknown. The data originate from a study of T cells after yellow fever vaccination. The study, taken as a whole, reports: Researchers report a weaker secondary response that nonetheless peaked faster, day 5 versus 15. The booster saw the reappearance of most primary-vaccination clones (more than 95% CD4, around 88% CD8).

By 5'RACE template switching, TCR cDNA was produced, with a universal primer site and UMIs added in the process. MiXCR was run by TCRdb on the 5' RACE reads, yielding one entry per CDR3 protein. The sample shows around 120,000 distinct CDR3 sequences, around 6.7% of them seen only once. Trimming took off 6 bases at V and 3 bases at J, with 8 bases between the two ends. Germline values: CDR1 LNHDA, CDR2 SQIVND (reference sequence). The CDR3 is 12 residues long. The clonotype originates from a man between 18 and 29 years old who received the YFV17D yellow fever vaccine. The source was CD4+ T cells sorted from PBMCs, collected approximately 40 days after the first yellow fever vaccination. The chain uses TRBV19 and TRBJ1-1; D gene unclear. This CDR3 reads CASSEAHTEAFF. The CDR3 nucleotides are TGTGCCAGTAGCGAGGCACACACTGAAGCTTTCTTT.